This record looks at one T cell receptor (beta chain) sequence and its context. The data were produced by immunoSEQ multiplex PCR, yet TCRdb's version contains in-frame clones alone and is incomplete. In the table there are about 220,000 clones, approximately 80% of which are singletons. This entry is derived from a study of blood T cell repertoires in COVID-19. The CDR3 sequence is 12 residues long. Germline assignment: CDR1 SGHTA and CDR2 FQGTGA. V lost 5 bases and J 7 bases, leaving 10 bases between the germline ends. The sample consisted of peripheral blood. The sequence came from a human donor in a cohort sampled during active COVID-19. The V call is TRBV7-3, the J call TRBJ2-3; D might be TRBD2 (5 bases). The CDR3 bases are TGTGCCAGCAGCCGGGGAAAGCATACGCAGTATTTT. It is translated as CASSRGKHTQYF.